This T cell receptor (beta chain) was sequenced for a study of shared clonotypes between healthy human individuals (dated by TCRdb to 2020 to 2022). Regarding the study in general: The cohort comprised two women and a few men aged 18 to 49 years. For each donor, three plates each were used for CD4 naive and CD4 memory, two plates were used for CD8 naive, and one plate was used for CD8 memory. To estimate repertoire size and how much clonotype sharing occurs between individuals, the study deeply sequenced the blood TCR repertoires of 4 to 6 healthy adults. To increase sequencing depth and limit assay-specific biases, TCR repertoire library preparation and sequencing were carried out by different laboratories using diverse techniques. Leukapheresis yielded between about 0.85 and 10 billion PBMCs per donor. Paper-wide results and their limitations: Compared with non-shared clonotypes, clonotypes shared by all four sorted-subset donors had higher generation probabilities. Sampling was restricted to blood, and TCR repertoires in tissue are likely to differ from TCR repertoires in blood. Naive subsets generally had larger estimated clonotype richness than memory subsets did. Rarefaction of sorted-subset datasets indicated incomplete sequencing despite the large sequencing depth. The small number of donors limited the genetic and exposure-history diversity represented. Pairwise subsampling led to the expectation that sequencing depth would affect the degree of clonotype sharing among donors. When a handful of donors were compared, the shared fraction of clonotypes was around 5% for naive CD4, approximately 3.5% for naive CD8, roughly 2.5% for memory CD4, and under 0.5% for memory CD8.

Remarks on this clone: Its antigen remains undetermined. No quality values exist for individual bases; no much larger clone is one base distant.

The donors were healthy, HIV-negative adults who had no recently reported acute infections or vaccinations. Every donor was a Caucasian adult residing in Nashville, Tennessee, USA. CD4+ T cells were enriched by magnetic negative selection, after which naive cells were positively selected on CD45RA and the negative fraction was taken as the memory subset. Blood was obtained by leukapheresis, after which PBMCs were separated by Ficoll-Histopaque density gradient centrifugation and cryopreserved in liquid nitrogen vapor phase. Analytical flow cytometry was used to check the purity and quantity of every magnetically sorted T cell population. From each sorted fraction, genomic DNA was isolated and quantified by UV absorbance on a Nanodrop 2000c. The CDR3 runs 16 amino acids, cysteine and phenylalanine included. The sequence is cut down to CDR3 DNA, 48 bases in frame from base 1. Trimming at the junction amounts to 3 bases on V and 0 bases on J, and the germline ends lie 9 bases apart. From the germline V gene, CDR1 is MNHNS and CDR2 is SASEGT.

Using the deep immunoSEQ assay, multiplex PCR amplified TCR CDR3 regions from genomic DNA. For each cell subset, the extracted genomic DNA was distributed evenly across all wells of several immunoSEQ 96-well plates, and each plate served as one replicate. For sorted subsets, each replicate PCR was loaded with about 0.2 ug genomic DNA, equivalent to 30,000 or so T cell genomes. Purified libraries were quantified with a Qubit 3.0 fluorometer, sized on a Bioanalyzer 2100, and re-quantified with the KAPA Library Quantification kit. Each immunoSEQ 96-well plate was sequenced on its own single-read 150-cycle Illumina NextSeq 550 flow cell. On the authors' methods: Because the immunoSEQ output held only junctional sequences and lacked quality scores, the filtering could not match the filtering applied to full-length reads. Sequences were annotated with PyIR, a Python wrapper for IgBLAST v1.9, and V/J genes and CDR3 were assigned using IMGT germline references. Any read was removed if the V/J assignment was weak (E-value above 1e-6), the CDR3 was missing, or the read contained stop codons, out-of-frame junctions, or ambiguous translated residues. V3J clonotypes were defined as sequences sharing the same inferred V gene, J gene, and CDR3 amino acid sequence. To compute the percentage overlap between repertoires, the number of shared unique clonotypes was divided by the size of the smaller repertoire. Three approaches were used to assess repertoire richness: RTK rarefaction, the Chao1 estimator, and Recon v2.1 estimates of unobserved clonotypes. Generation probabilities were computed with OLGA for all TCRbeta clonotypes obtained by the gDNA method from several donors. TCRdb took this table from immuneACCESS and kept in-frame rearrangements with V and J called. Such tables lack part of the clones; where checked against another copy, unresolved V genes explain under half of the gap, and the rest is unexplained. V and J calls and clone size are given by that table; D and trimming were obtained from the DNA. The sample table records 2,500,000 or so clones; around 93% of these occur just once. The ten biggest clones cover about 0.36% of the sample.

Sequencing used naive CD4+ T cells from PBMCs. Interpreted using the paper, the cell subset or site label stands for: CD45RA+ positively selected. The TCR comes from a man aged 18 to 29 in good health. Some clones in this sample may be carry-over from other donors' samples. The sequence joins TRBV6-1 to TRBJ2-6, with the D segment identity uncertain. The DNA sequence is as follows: TGTGCCAGCAGTGAGTCGGTACTCTCTGGGGCCAACGTCCTGACTTTC. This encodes CASSESVLSGANVLTF.